The 29 T cell receptor beta chains given below trace back to one sample, sequenced in a study of shared clonotypes between healthy human individuals. Method: immunoSEQ multiplex PCR; TCRdb's copy keeps in-frame clones and lacks some. Here the sample spans hundreds of thousands of clones, about three quarters being singletons. Sequencing was carried out using memory CD4+ T cells sorted from blood. Subset indicated: CD45RA-negative fraction. The receptors were gathered from a woman in her 30s in good health.

This clone has only a few counts. Other DNA sequences in this sample translate to the same CDR3. The chain recombines TRBV5-1 with TRBJ1-3, with 7 nucleotides matching TRBD1. V dropped 4 bases and J dropped 3; count of bases not matched to a gene: 4. This CDR3 is built from 14 residues. CDR1 SGHRS and CDR2 YFSETQ come from the germline V gene. The CDR3 protein is CASSHGTDGNTIYF. CDR3 sequence (DNA): TGCGCCAGCAGCCATGGGACAGATGGAAACACCATATATTTT. The full variable domain, with the rest looked up from reference TRBV5-1 and TRBJ1-3, is KAGVTQTPRYLIKTRGQQVTLSCSPISGHRSVSWYQQTPGQGLQFLFEYFSETQRNKGNFPGRFSGRQFSNSRSEMNVSTLELGDSALYLCASSHGTDGNTIYFGEGSWLTVV.

The J gene is TRBJ2-7, the V gene TRBV5-6; tentative D call: TRBD1 (6 bases). Germline V lookup: CDR1 SGHDT, CDR2 YYEEEE. CDR3 size: 17 residues. Trimming removed 3 bases at V and 0 bases at J, with 19 bases between. The chain's CDR3 is CASSSMIRGRSSYEQYF. The CDR3 DNA reads TGTGCCAGCAGCTCGATGATCAGGGGACGGAGCTCCTACGAGCAGTACTTC.

In DNA, the CDR3 is TGTGCCAGCTCACCACCTCGTGCAGGGGAGAACACTGAAGCTTTCTTT. Its protein is CASSPPRAGENTEAFF. V and J are TRBV18 and TRBJ1-1; D perhaps matches TRBD1 (6 bases). The CDR3 loop spans 16 amino acids. Germline CDR1 is KGHSH and CDR2 is LQKENI. V gave up 0 bases and J gave up 1 base, with 12 bases separating them. The entire variable domain, with the rest obtained from reference TRBV18 and TRBJ1-1, is as follows: NAGVMQNPRHLVRRRGQEARLRCSPMKGHSHVYWYRQLPEEGLKFMVYLQKENIIDESGMPKERFSAEFPKEGPSILRIQQVVRGDSAAYFCASSPPRAGENTEAFFGQGTRLTVV.

This clone turned up a few times. Written as DNA, the CDR3 is TGTGCCAGCAGCCAGCGACTAGCGACTAATGGGGATACGCAGTATTTT. This codes for CASSQRLATNGDTQYF. The chain combines TRBV14 with TRBJ2-3; 8 nucleotides agree with TRBD2. V was pared by 3 bases and J by 6 bases, with 11 bases of the junction left unmatched. The V gene's germline CDR1 is SGHDN and CDR2 FVKESK. The CDR3 spans 16 residues.

Notes on this clone: A much larger clone is a single base away; this may be a read error. Other DNA sequences of this sample code for an identical CDR3. This chain uses TRBV5-1 with TRBJ2-3; D call uncertain. V gave up 2 bases and J gave up 1 base, with 5 bases separating them. CDR3 length: 13 residues. The germline CDR1 and CDR2 sequences are SGHRS and YFSETQ. The CDR3 loop is CASSFGGTDTQYF. The DNA of the CDR3 is TGCGCCAGCAGCTTTGGGGGCACAGATACGCAGTATTTT.

Of note for this clone: Within the sample, other DNA sequences also encode this same CDR3. This rearrangement joins TRBV7-9 to TRBJ1-2; no firm D call. The CDR3 is made up of 12 amino acids. V lost 0 bases, J lost 8 bases, and 7 bases lay in between. CDR1 is SEHNR, CDR2 FQNEAQ, per germline (reference sequence). The CDR3 nucleotides read TGTGCCAGCAGCTTAGCAGGGTACGGCTACACCTTC. Protein product: CASSLAGYGYTF.

The chain combines TRBV5-1 with TRBJ1-1; D ambiguous. There are 13 residues in the CDR3. CDR1 and CDR2 (germline): SGHRS, YFSETQ. Trimming cost V 5 bases and J 8 bases, with 16 bases left between them. CDR3 DNA sequence: TGCGCCAGCAGGACCCTAACACGACCCGAAGCTTTCTTT. It is translated as CASRTLTRPEAFF.

V usage is TRBV11-2 and J usage is TRBJ2-3, with unresolved D. The CDR3 totals 14 residues. V gave up 6 bases and J gave up 2 bases, with 12 bases separating them. CDR1 and CDR2 from the germline V gene are SGHAT and FQNNGV. The DNA for the CDR3 is TGTGCCAGCAGGCTTACACAAGTCACAGATACGCAGTATTTT. Its translation is CASRLTQVTDTQYF.

This rearrangement joins TRBV18 to TRBJ2-7; 10 bases line up with TRBD1. V lost 3 bases, J lost 9 bases, and 8 bases stayed unmatched. Germline V gene sequence: CDR1 KGHSH, CDR2 LQKENI. This CDR3 comprises 14 residues. CDR3 protein: CASSPQDRGSVQYF. CDR3 nucleotides: TGTGCCAGCTCACCTCAGGACAGGGGGTCGGTGCAGTACTTC.

The chain links TRBV6-4 to TRBJ2-1; tentatively, D is TRBD2 (6 bases). The CDR3 is 15 amino acids. The V end was cut by 3 bases, the J end by 3 bases, with 12 bases between. Germline loops: CDR1 MRHNA, CDR2 SNTAGT. CDR3 region: CASSEEPGDYNEQFF. CDR3 in DNA: TGTGCCAGCAGTGAGGAGCCGGGAGACTACAATGAGCAGTTCTTC.

With regard to this clone: Within the sample, other DNA sequences also encode this same CDR3. The rearrangement links TRBV9 to TRBJ1-5; the match to TRBD1 covers 9 bases. With 2 bases clipped from V and 3 bases from J, the junction kept 3 bases outside the gene matches. The CDR3 is 15 amino acids. The germline V gene encodes CDR1 SGDLS and CDR2 YYNGEE. The CDR3 loop reads CASSVGTGNNQPQHF. The CDR3 nucleotides read TGTGCCAGCAGCGTGGGGACAGGGAACAATCAGCCCCAGCATTTT.

This sequence joins TRBV4-1 and TRBJ2-2; 14 positions match TRBD2. Germline V gene data show CDR1 as MGHRA and CDR2 as YSYEKL. V dropped 1 base and J dropped 8; count of bases not matched to a gene: 12. The CDR3 consists of 19 residues. Here the CDR3 DNA reads TGCGCCAGCAGCCAAGTTGGTGGCAAGACTAGCGGGAGGGGAGGGGAGCTGTTTTTT. It specifies CASSQVGGKTSGRGGELFF.

CDR3 in DNA: TGTGCCAGCAGCTCTCAACCCCGGGAGCAGTACTTC. Translating it yields CASSSQPREQYF. V gene TRBV21-1 combines with J gene TRBJ2-7; the table's D gene call, TRBD2, was not cross checked with the DNA. TRBV21-1 is annotated as a pseudogene. This CDR3 is 12 amino acids long.

In its sample, this clone was seen once. This sequence joins TRBV28 and TRBJ2-1; 11 nucleotides match TRBD2. The CDR3 totals 16 residues. V lost 8 bases to trimming and J lost 6 bases; unmatched junction nucleotides: 12. Germline V gene data show CDR1 as MDHEN and CDR2 as SYDVKM. In DNA form, the CDR3 reads TGTGCCAGCTACGGCCATAGCGGGAGGGCCGGCAATGAGCAGTTCTTC. Translation gives CASYGHSGRAGNEQFF.

The sample holds a few counts of this clone. V is TRBV5-6 and J is TRBJ1-5, with D possibly TRBD1 on 5 matching bases. The CDR3 sequence is 14 residues long. The germline V and J ends were trimmed by 3 bases and 10 bases, with 17 bases remaining between them. Germline V lookup: CDR1 SGHDT, CDR2 YYEEEE. The CDR3 nucleotides are TGTGCCAGCAGCTGGACCGGAGAAAGGGGCCCCCAGCATTTT. Protein product: CASSWTGERGPQHF.

The rearrangement links TRBV19 to TRBJ1-1, with D uncertain. Germline V CDR1 and CDR2: LNHDA, SQIVND (reference sequence). The CDR3 runs 13 residues. V dropped 5 bases and J dropped 2 bases, with 9 bases sitting between them. CDR3 region: CASSPRLNTEAFF. In DNA form, the CDR3 reads TGTGCCAGTAGTCCACGACTAAACACTGAAGCTTTCTTT.

Only a few counts were recorded for this clone. The chain links TRBV11-3 to TRBJ2-3; 10 bases match TRBD1. V was pared by 1 base and J by 0 bases, with 4 bases of the junction left unmatched. The CDR3 loop spans 17 amino acids. CDR1 is SGHNT and CDR2 is YENEEA in the germline V gene. The CDR3 DNA reads TGTGCCAGCAGCTTAGGACAGGGGGCTCCTAGCACAGATACGCAGTATTTT. Residues: CASSLGQGAPSTDTQYF.

This clone has only one observation. The chain recombines TRBV15 with TRBJ2-4; the D is unclear. This CDR3 region has 13 residues. V was trimmed by 0 bases and J by 4 bases, leaving 4 bases between them. Looked up from germline, CDR1 is LNHNV and CDR2 is YYDKDF (reference sequence). CDR3 amino acids: CATSRDPKNIQYF. For the CDR3, the DNA is TGTGCCACCAGCAGAGATCCGAAAAACATTCAGTACTTC. The complete variable domain, with remaining parts taken from reference TRBV15 and TRBJ2-4, reads DAMVIQNPRYQVTQFGKPVTLSCSQTLNHNVMYWYQQKSSQAPKLLFHYYDKDFNNEADTPDNFQSRRPNTSFCFLDIRSPGLGDTAMYLCATSRDPKNIQYFGAGTRLSVL.

The chain couples TRBV12-1 to TRBJ1-2. TRBV12-1 is classified as a pseudogene. CDR3 length equals 17 residues. The CDR3 protein is CASSFVILLFGVNGYTF. In DNA, the CDR3 is TGTGCCAGCAGCTTTGTGATTTTGTTGTTCGGGGTTAATGGCTACACCTTC.

This chain links TRBV10-3 with TRBJ1-2; D not certain. The length of the CDR3 is 14 residues. V was pared by 0 bases and J by 0 bases, with 5 bases between. Germline V gene sequence: CDR1 ENHRY, CDR2 SYGVKD. Here the CDR3 reads CAISESSANYGYTF. The CDR3 DNA sequence: TGTGCCATCAGTGAGTCCTCTGCTAACTATGGCTACACCTTC.

The V call is TRBV16, the J call TRBJ1-5; D unresolved. CDR1 and CDR2 from the germline V gene are KGHSY and FQNENV. The CDR3 contains 14 residues. Trimming removed 0 bases at V and 11 bases at J, with 14 bases between. Here the CDR3 reads CASSQSRAAGTQHF. The DNA of the CDR3 is TGTGCCAGCAGCCAATCTCGTGCTGCGGGGACCCAGCATTTT.

Points on this clone: Other DNA sequences in this sample translate to the same CDR3. This chain connects TRBV18 to TRBJ1-2; 9 nucleotides agree with TRBD1. This CDR3 spans 14 amino acids. CDR1 is KGHSH and CDR2 is LQKENI in the germline V gene. Trimming at V came to 0 bases and at J to 4 bases, leaving 0 bases not matched to a gene. This chain's CDR3 is CASSPPGQGYGYTF. CDR3 sequence (DNA): TGTGCCAGCTCACCACCGGGACAGGGCTATGGCTACACCTTC.

V usage is TRBV19 and J usage is TRBJ1-4, with a tentative D call TRBD1 (5 bases). Germline V gives CDR1 LNHDA, CDR2 SQIVND (reference sequence). V was shortened by 7 bases and J by 6 bases, with 21 bases between the two germline ends. The CDR3 sequence is 16 residues long. CDR3 sequence (DNA): TGTGCCAGTACCTTCGGGGCAGGGCGCTCCTATGAAAAACTGTTTTTT. As protein: CASTFGAGRSYEKLFF.

This clone was counted only a few times. This chain uses TRBV28 with TRBJ2-7; TRBD1 matches 10 bases. The CDR3 has 16 amino acids. The V segment lost 7 bases and the J segment 4 bases; nucleotides outside the gene matches: 13. Germline CDR1 and CDR2: MDHEN and SYDVKM. Here the CDR3 DNA reads TGTGCCAGCACCTACTCCGGGACAGGGGTGTATTACGAGCAGTACTTC. The encoded protein is CASTYSGTGVYYEQYF. The whole variable domain, filled in from reference TRBV28 and TRBJ2-7, reads DVKVTQSSRYLVKRTGEKVFLECVQDMDHENMFWYRQDPGLGLRLIYFSYDVKMKEKGDIPEGYSVSREKKERFSLILESASTNQTSMYLCASTYSGTGVYYEQYFGPGTRLTVT.

The chain uses TRBV28 and TRBJ2-7; D is tentatively TRBD1 or TRBD2 (5 bases each). Trimming left V 6 bases short and J 1 base short, with 22 bases between. The CDR3 is 17 amino acids. In germline, CDR1 is MDHEN, CDR2 SYDVKM. CDR3 residues: CASSVLLWGPESYEQYF. The CDR3 DNA reads TGTGCCAGCAGCGTTCTCTTATGGGGACCGGAATCCTACGAGCAGTACTTC.

The CDR3 spells CAIRSTGGLEAFF. CDR3 DNA sequence: TGTGCCATCCGATCGACAGGGGGCTTAGAAGCTTTCTTT. This chain uses TRBV10-3 with TRBJ1-1; TRBD1 agrees at 10 bases. V shed 8 bases and J 8 bases; nucleotides not matched to a gene: 8. The CDR3 spans 13 residues. Germline V gives CDR1 ENHRY, CDR2 SYGVKD.

The chain combines TRBV28 with TRBJ2-2, with 16 bases matching TRBD2. Germline V gene lookup returns CDR1 MDHEN and CDR2 SYDVKM. With 3 bases clipped from V and 4 bases from J, the junction kept 5 bases outside the gene matches. The CDR3 runs 18 residues. In DNA form, the CDR3 reads TGTGCCAGCAGTTTGCCGGGACTAGCGGGAGGGGGCACCGGGGAGCTGTTTTTT. It encodes CASSLPGLAGGGTGELFF.

The rearrangement links TRBV7-3 to TRBJ2-2; no definite D call. The ends were cut back, 9 bases at V and 0 bases at J, with 11 bases in the middle. Germline V gives CDR1 SGHTA, CDR2 FQGTGA. CDR3 size: 14 residues. The CDR3 sequence: CASRVSSNTGELFF. In nucleotides, the CDR3 is TGTGCCAGTCGCGTGAGTTCGAACACCGGGGAGCTGTTTTTT.

In its sample, this clone was seen many times. V is TRBV5-1 and J is TRBJ2-2; D might be TRBD1 (6 bases). CDR1 and CDR2 from the germline V gene are SGHRS and YFSETQ. This CDR3 spans 16 amino acids. Trimming removed 4 bases from V and 0 bases from J, with 13 bases in between. This chain's CDR3 is CASSLPTGSNTGELFF. The CDR3 DNA reads TGCGCCAGCAGCCTACCGACAGGATCGAACACCGGGGAGCTGTTTTTT.